The next 9 T cell receptor beta chains were all read from a single sample in a study of blood T cell repertoires in COVID-19. Assay: immunoSEQ multiplex PCR; the TCRdb copy retains only in-frame clones and omits some. The sample has more than 50,000 clones, roughly 88% seen once. Sequenced material: peripheral blood. The receptors were sampled from a human donor in a cohort sampled during active COVID-19.

This chain uses TRBV5-1 with TRBJ1-1, with D possibly TRBD1 on 6 matching bases. V was pared by 4 bases and J by 1 base, with 14 bases between. Germline V lookup: CDR1 SGHRS, CDR2 YFSETQ. The CDR3 totals 15 residues. CDR3 residues: CASSAYRAWNTEAFF. The CDR3 region has the DNA TGCGCCAGCAGCGCCTACAGGGCCTGGAACACTGAAGCTTTCTTT.

The V call is TRBV19, the J call TRBJ2-7, with 8 nucleotides matching TRBD2. CDR3 length equals 14 residues. The germline V gene encodes CDR1 LNHDA and CDR2 SQIVND (reference sequence). The J segment lost 6 bases and the V segment lost 8 bases, leaving 12 bases of the junction unmatched. The CDR3 reads CASGDGRARSEQYF. For the CDR3, the DNA is TGTGCCAGTGGGGACGGGAGGGCACGATCCGAGCAGTACTTC.

This chain joins TRBV11-2 and TRBJ2-7, with 9 nucleotides matching TRBD2. The trim removed 2 bases at V and 5 bases at J, leaving 4 bases unmatched. The CDR3 runs to 14 residues. Germline CDR1 SGHAT, CDR2 FQNNGV. The CDR3 DNA reads TGTGCCAGCAGCTTACGCGGGAGGGACGACGAGCAGTACTTC. It yields the protein CASSLRGRDDEQYF.

This chain links TRBV18 with TRBJ1-5; D may be TRBD1 (5 bases). Germline values: CDR1 KGHSH, CDR2 LQKENI. This CDR3 has 14 residues. Trimming pared 4 bases from V and 1 base from J, leaving 8 bases between. CDR3 nucleotide sequence: TGTGCCAGCTCACTACAGGAGAGCAATCAGCCCCAGCATTTT. It specifies CASSLQESNQPQHF.

The J gene is TRBJ1-2, the V gene TRBV27, with unresolved D. Trimming stripped 7 bases from V and 0 bases from J, with 9 bases between. There are 13 residues in the CDR3. Looked up from germline, CDR1 is MNHEY and CDR2 is SMNVEV (reference sequence). The CDR3 spells CASTPNANYGYTF. CDR3 nucleotide sequence: TGTGCCAGCACCCCAAATGCTAACTATGGCTACACCTTC.

The rearrangement uses TRBV18 and TRBJ1-1, with D unclear. CDR1 and CDR2 (germline): KGHSH, LQKENI. This CDR3 has 14 amino acids. V was clipped by 4 bases and J by 0 bases, with 9 bases between them. The CDR3 reads CASSLERMNTEAFF. The DNA of the CDR3 is TGTGCCAGCTCACTCGAGAGAATGAACACTGAAGCTTTCTTT.

This chain links TRBV19 with TRBJ1-1, with 9 bases fitting TRBD1. The CDR3 contains 15 residues. V trimming: 2 bases; J trimming: 6 bases; junction bases outside the gene matches: 7. Germline V gene sequence: CDR1 LNHDA, CDR2 SQIVND (reference sequence). DNA for the CDR3: TGTGCCAGTAGTATACACAGGGGGCGCAGAGCTGAAGCTTTCTTT. Its protein product is CASSIHRGRRAEAFF. The entire variable domain, with the rest obtained from reference TRBV19 and TRBJ1-1, is as follows: DGGITQSPKYLFRKEGQNVTLSCEQNLNHDAMYWYRQDPGQGLRLIYYSQIVNDFQKGDIAEGYSVSREKKESFPLTVTSAQKNPTAFYLCASSIHRGRRAEAFFGQGTRLTVV.

This chain joins TRBV28 and TRBJ1-2, with 8 positions matching TRBD1. Germline values: CDR1 MDHEN, CDR2 SYDVKM. There are 13 residues in the CDR3. The V segment lost 6 bases and the J segment 3 bases; nucleotides outside the gene matches: 3. CDR3 residues: CASRQGQDYGYTF. The CDR3 DNA follows: TGTGCCAGCAGGCAGGGACAGGACTATGGCTACACCTTC.

The chain employs TRBV5-1 and TRBJ2-3; 16 bases map to TRBD2. This CDR3 has 17 amino acids. With 2 bases clipped from V and 6 bases from J, the junction kept 6 bases outside the gene matches. CDR1 and CDR2 (germline): SGHRS, YFSETQ. The CDR3: CASSLKTGLAGGDTQYF. The CDR3 DNA reads as TGCGCCAGCAGCTTAAAAACGGGACTAGCGGGAGGGGATACGCAGTATTTT. The complete variable domain, with remaining parts taken from reference TRBV5-1 and TRBJ2-3, reads KAGVTQTPRYLIKTRGQQVTLSCSPISGHRSVSWYQQTPGQGLQFLFEYFSETQRNKGNFPGRFSGRQFSNSRSEMNVSTLELGDSALYLCASSLKTGLAGGDTQYFGPGTRLTVL.